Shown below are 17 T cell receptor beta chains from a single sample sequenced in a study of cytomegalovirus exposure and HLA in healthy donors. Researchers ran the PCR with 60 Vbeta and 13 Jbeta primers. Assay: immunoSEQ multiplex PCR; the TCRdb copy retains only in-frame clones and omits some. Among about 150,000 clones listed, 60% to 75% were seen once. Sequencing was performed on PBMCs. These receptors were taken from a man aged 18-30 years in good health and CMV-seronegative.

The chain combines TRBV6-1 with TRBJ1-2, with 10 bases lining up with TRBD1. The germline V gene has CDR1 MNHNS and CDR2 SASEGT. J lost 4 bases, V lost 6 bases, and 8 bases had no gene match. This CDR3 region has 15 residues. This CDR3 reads CASRGGDRGIYGYTF. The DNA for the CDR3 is TGTGCCAGCAGAGGGGGGGACAGGGGAATCTATGGCTACACCTTC.

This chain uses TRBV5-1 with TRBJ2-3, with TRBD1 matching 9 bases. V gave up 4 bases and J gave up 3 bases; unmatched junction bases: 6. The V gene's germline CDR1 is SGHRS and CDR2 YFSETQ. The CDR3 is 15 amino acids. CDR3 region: CASSAGTGRTDTQYF. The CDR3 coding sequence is TGCGCCAGCAGCGCCGGGACAGGGAGGACAGATACGCAGTATTTT.

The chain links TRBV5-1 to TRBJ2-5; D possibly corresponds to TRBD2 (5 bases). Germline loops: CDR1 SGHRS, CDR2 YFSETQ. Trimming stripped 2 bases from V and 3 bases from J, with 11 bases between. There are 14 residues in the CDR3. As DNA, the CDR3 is TGCGCCAGCAGCTTTTCCCCCGGGGAAGAGACCCAGTACTTC. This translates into CASSFSPGEETQYF. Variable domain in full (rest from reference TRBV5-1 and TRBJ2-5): KAGVTQTPRYLIKTRGQQVTLSCSPISGHRSVSWYQQTPGQGLQFLFEYFSETQRNKGNFPGRFSGRQFSNSRSEMNVSTLELGDSALYLCASSFSPGEETQYFGPGTRLLVL.

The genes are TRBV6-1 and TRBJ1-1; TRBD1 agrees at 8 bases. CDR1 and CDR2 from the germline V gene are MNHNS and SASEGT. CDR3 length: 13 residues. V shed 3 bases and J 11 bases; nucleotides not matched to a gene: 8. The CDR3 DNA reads TGTGCCAGCAGTGACAGGGGGCTTAAGGTGGCTTTCTTT. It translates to CASSDRGLKVAFF.

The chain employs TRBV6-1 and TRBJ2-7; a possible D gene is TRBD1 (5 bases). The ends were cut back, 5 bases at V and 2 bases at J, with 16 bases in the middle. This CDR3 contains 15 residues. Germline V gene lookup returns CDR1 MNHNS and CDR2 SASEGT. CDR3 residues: CASSTQGGGPYEQYF. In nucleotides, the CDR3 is TGTGCCAGCAGTACCCAGGGTGGTGGGCCCTACGAGCAGTACTTC.

The CDR3 coding sequence is TGTGCCAGCAGGACCGGGACATCCTACAATGAGCAGTTCTTC. It is translated as CASRTGTSYNEQFF. The chain employs TRBV28 and TRBJ2-1; possibly TRBD1 for D (6 bases). CDR1 and CDR2 (germline): MDHEN, SYDVKM. CDR3 length: 14 residues. V lost 6 bases and J lost 1, with 10 bases in between.

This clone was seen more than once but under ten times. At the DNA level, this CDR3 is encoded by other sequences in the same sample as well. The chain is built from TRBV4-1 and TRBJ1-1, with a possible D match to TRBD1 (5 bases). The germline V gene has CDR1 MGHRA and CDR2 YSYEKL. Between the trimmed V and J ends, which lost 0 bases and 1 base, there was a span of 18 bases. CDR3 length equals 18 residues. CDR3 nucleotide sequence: TGCGCCAGCAGCCAAGATAGGGCCGGGGGGAATAGGAACACTGAAGCTTTCTTT. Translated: CASSQDRAGGNRNTEAFF.

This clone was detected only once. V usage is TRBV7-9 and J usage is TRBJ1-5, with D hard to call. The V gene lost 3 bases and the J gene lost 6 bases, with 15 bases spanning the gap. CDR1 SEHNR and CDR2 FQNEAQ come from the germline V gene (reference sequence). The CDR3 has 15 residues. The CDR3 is CASSFEGVGLQPQHF. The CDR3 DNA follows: TGTGCCAGCAGCTTTGAGGGAGTGGGCCTTCAGCCCCAGCATTTT.

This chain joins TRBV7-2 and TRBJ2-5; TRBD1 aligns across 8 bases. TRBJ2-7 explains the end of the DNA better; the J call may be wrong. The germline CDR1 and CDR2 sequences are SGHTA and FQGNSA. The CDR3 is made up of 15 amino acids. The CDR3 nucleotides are TGTGCCAGCAGCAAAGGACAGGGTCTGGGCTACGAGCAGTACTTC. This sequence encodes CASSKGQGLGYEQYF.

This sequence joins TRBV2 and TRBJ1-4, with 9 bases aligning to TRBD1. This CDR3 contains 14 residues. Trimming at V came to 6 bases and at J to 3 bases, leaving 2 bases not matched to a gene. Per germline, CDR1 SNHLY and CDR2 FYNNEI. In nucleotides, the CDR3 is TGTGCCAGCAGAGGGACAGGGCCTAATGAAAAACTGTTTTTT. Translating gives CASRGTGPNEKLFF.

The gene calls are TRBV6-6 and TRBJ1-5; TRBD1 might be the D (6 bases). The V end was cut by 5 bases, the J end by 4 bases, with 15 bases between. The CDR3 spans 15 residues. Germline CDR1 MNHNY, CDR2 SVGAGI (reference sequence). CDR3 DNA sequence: TGTGCCAGCAGTACCGCACAGGGTTTGAATCAGCCCCAGCATTTT. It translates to CASSTAQGLNQPQHF.

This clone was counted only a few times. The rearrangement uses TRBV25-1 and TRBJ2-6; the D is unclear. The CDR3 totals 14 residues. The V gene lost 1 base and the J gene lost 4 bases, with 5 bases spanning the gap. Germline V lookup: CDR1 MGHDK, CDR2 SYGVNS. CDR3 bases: TGTGCCAGCAGTGAATCTCTGGGGGCCAACGTCCTGACTTTC. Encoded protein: CASSESLGANVLTF. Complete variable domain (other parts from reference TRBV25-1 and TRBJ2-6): EADIYQTPRYLVIGTGKKITLECSQTMGHDKMYWYQQDPGMELHLIHYSYGVNSTEKGDLSSESTVSRIRTEHFPLTLESARPSHTSQYLCASSESLGANVLTFGAGSRLTVL.

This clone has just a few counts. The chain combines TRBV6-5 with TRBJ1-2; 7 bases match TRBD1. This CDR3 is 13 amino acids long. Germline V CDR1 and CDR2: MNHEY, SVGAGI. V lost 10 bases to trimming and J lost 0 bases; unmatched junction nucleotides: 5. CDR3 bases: TGTGCCATCAGACAGGGAACTAACTATGGCTACACCTTC. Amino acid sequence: CAIRQGTNYGYTF.

The CDR3 protein is CASSSYETGSYGYTF. CDR3 sequence (DNA): TGTGCCAGCAGTTCCTACGAGACAGGGTCCTATGGCTACACCTTC. J is TRBJ1-2 and V is TRBV28; 7 bases are a match to TRBD1. J lost 4 bases, V lost 4 bases, and 9 bases had no gene match. The CDR3 is 15 residues long. Germline V gives CDR1 MDHEN, CDR2 SYDVKM.

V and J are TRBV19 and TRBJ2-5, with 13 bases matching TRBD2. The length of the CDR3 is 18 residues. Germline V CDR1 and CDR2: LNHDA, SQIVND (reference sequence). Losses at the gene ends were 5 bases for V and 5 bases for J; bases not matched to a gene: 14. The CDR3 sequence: CASSVRLAGGPEVETQYF. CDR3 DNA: TGTGCCAGTAGTGTTAGACTAGCGGGGGGCCCCGAGGTGGAGACCCAGTACTTC.

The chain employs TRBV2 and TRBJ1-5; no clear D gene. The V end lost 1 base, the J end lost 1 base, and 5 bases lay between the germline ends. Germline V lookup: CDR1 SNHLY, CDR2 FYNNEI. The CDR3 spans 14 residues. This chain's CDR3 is CASSEEESNQPQHF. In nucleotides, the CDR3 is TGTGCCAGCAGTGAAGAAGAGAGCAATCAGCCCCAGCATTTT.

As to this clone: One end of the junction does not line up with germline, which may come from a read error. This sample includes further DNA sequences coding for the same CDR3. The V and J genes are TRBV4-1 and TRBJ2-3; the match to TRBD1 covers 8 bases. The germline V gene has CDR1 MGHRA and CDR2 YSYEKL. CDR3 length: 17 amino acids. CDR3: CASSQGLRQGRTDTQYF. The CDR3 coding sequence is TGCGCCAGCAGCCAAGGCCTGCGACAGGGGCGCACAGATACGCAGTATTTC.